Shown below are 8 T cell receptor beta chains from a single sample sequenced in a study of OX40 agonist ivuxolimab in advanced cancers. Libraries were prepared by immunoSEQ multiplex PCR; TCRdb keeps only in-frame clonotypes and omits some of them. The sample carries 72,000 or so clones, approximately 84% recorded once. The sequenced sample was CD4+ or CD8+ T cells sorted from blood, obtained in a trial of the OX40 agonist ivuxolimab. The origin of the receptors is an adult with an advanced solid tumor such as melanoma, head and neck, liver or kidney cancer.

This clone was seen just once. This rearrangement joins TRBV5-4 to TRBJ1-2; D unresolved. This CDR3 is built from 13 residues. V lost 1 base to trimming and J lost 2 bases, with 6 bases between them. CDR1 and CDR2 from the germline V gene are SGHNT and YYREEE (reference sequence). CDR3 loop: CASSLTLNYGYTF. CDR3 nucleotides: TGTGCCAGCAGCTTGACCCTAAACTATGGCTACACCTTC.

The gene calls are TRBV7-2 and TRBJ2-1; D is unclear. The CDR3 spans 15 residues. The ends were cut back, 0 bases at V and 2 bases at J, with 8 bases in the middle. From germline, CDR1 is SGHTA and CDR2 FQGNSA. The CDR3 protein is CASSLATAAYNEQFF. The CDR3 coding sequence is TGTGCCAGCAGCTTAGCGACGGCAGCCTACAATGAGCAGTTCTTC.

This chain uses TRBV19 with TRBJ1-2; TRBD1 matches at 8 bases. Germline CDR1 and CDR2: LNHDA and SQIVND (reference sequence). This CDR3 has 13 residues. V gave up 4 bases and J gave up 4 bases; unmatched junction bases: 2. The CDR3 region has the DNA TGTGCCAGTAGTAGGGACAGGATCTATGGCTACACCTTC. It yields the protein CASSRDRIYGYTF.

This chain uses TRBV7-2 with TRBJ2-5; 9 nucleotides agree with TRBD2. Germline V lookup: CDR1 SGHTA, CDR2 FQGNSA. This CDR3 has 16 amino acids. J gave up 1 base and V 5 bases, and 8 bases lay outside the gene matches. The CDR3: CASSPAGGKGQETQYF. CDR3 DNA sequence: TGTGCCAGCAGCCCAGCGGGGGGTAAAGGCCAAGAGACCCAGTACTTC. Filled out from reference TRBV7-2 and TRBJ2-5, the complete variable domain reads GAGVSQSPSNKVTEKGKDVELRCDPISGHTALYWYRQSLGQGLEFLIYFQGNSAPDKSGLPSDRFSAERTGGSVSTLTIQRTQQEDSAVYLCASSPAGGKGQETQYFGPGTRLLVL.

This clone showed up just once. The chain recombines TRBV28 with TRBJ1-3, with D tentatively TRBD1 (6 bases). There are 14 residues in the CDR3. The germline CDR1 and CDR2 sequences are MDHEN and SYDVKM. Deletions cut 1 base from V and 4 bases from J, with 8 bases between. CDR3 sequence reads: CASSLSGDGNTIYF. The CDR3 DNA reads as TGTGCCAGCAGTTTATCAGGGGACGGAAACACCATATATTTT. The whole variable domain, remainder taken from reference TRBV28 and TRBJ1-3, is DVKVTQSSRYLVKRTGEKVFLECVQDMDHENMFWYRQDPGLGLRLIYFSYDVKMKEKGDIPEGYSVSREKKERFSLILESASTNQTSMYLCASSLSGDGNTIYFGEGSWLTVV.

This chain uses TRBV2 with TRBJ2-3; the match to TRBD2 covers 9 bases. This CDR3 comprises 15 residues. The J segment lost 3 bases and the V segment lost 6 bases, leaving 7 bases of the junction unmatched. CDR1 is SNHLY and CDR2 is FYNNEI in the germline V gene. CDR3 nucleotide sequence: TGTGCCAGCAGAGTAGCGGGAGTGAGGACAGATACGCAGTATTTT. Protein: CASRVAGVRTDTQYF.

The chain joins TRBV7-9 to TRBJ1-3, with unresolved D. This CDR3 is 16 amino acids long. Germline V gives CDR1 SEHNR, CDR2 FQNEAQ (reference sequence). Trimming removed 4 bases from V and 4 bases from J, with 17 bases in between. The CDR3 protein is CASSYPAGAKGNTIYF. CDR3 bases: TGTGCCAGCAGCTACCCAGCAGGAGCTAAAGGAAACACCATATATTTT. The full variable domain, in which reference TRBV7-9 and TRBJ1-3 provide the parts outside the CDR3, is DTGVSQNPRHKITKRGQNVTFRCDPISEHNRLYWYRQTLGQGPEFLTYFQNEAQLEKSRLLSDRFSAERPKGSFSTLEIQRTEQGDSAMYLCASSYPAGAKGNTIYFGEGSWLTVV.

V gene TRBV18 combines with J gene TRBJ2-1; 7 bases fit TRBD1. V was pared by 7 bases and J by 8 bases, with 8 bases of the junction left unmatched. The CDR3 contains 13 residues. CDR1 and CDR2 from the germline V gene are KGHSH and LQKENI. The CDR3 DNA follows: TGTGCCAGCTTTCCGACAGGGAACCATGAGCAGTTCTTC. Translating gives CASFPTGNHEQFF.